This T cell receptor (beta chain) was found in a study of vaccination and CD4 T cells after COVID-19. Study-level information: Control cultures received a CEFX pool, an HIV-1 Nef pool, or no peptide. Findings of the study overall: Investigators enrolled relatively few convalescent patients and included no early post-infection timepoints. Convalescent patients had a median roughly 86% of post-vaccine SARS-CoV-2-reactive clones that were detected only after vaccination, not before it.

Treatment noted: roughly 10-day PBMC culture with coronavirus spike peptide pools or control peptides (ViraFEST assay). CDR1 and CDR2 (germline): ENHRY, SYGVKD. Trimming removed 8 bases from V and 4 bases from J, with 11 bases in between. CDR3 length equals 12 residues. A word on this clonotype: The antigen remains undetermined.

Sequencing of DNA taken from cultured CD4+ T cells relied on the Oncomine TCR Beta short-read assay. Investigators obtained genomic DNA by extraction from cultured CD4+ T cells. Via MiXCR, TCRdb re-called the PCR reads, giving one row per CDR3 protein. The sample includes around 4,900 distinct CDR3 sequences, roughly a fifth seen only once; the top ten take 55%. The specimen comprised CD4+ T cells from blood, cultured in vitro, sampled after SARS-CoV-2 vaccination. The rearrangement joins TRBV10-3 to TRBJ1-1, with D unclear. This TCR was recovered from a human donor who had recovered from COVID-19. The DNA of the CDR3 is TGTGCCATCGCAGCACCTTTCACTGAAGCTTTCTTT. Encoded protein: CAIAAPFTEAFF.